This T cell receptor beta chain derives from a study of cytomegalovirus exposure and HLA in healthy donors. The study, taken as a whole, reports: Through in vitro validation, a few CMV-associated chains were shown to be specific for CMV antigens.

This clone was counted only a few times. The target antigen is unknown. Amplification used 60 Vbeta primers and 13 Jbeta primers. Data came from immunoSEQ multiplex PCR; TCRdb stores just in-frame clones and leaves some out. The table lists tens of thousands of clones, about three quarters of them singletons. V was pared by 7 bases and J by 4 bases, with 4 bases of the junction left unmatched. The germline V gene encodes CDR1 SNHLY and CDR2 FYNNEI. This CDR3 contains 14 residues. This chain connects TRBV2 to TRBJ2-2; 9 bases agree with TRBD1. Sequenced: PBMCs. This receptor was taken from a female donor in good health and CMV-seronegative. CDR3 sequence: CASILTGGTGELFF. DNA of the CDR3: TGTGCCAGCATACTGACAGGGGGCACCGGGGAGCTGTTTTTT. The entire variable domain, with the rest obtained from reference TRBV2 and TRBJ2-2, is as follows: EPEVTQTPSHQVTQMGQEVILRCVPISNHLYFYWYRQILGQKVEFLVSFYNNEISEKSEIFDDQFSVERPDGSNFTLKIRSTKLEDSAMYFCASILTGGTGELFFGEGSRLTVL.